The 3 T cell receptor beta chains listed next were all sequenced from one sample in a study of shared clonotypes between healthy human individuals. Some clones are missing from TCRdb's copy, which holds only in-frame ones; the method was immunoSEQ multiplex PCR. The sample contains approximately 600,000 clones, about 95% of which appear only once. Naive CD8 cells comprised CD45RO-negative, CCR7-positively selected cells, excluding terminally differentiated effector memory CD45RA+ cells. Sample: naive CD8+ T cells sorted from blood. These receptors were obtained from a woman under 40 in good health.

The chain employs TRBV7-7 and TRBJ2-1; D is possibly TRBD1 or TRBD2 (5 bases each). The CDR3 covers 15 residues. Deletions cut 5 bases from V and 4 bases from J, with 15 bases between. Germline V CDR1 and CDR2: SSHAT, FNYEAQ (reference sequence). Here the CDR3 reads CASSRDPAWYNEQFF. The CDR3 DNA reads as TGTGCCAGCAGCCGGGACCCCGCATGGTACAATGAGCAGTTCTTC.

The V and J genes are TRBV4-1 and TRBJ2-7; 12 nucleotides line up with TRBD2. Germline assignment: CDR1 MGHRA and CDR2 YSYEKL. J gave up 5 bases and V 0 bases, and 5 bases lay outside the gene matches. The CDR3 runs 16 residues. This chain's CDR3 is CASSQEASGRVDEQYF. In nucleotides, the CDR3 is TGCGCCAGCAGCCAAGAGGCTAGCGGGAGGGTAGACGAGCAGTACTTC.

The sample holds one count of this clone. V gene TRBV15 combines with J gene TRBJ2-3, with D perhaps matching TRBD1 or TRBD2 (5 bases each). V lost 0 bases and J 3 bases, leaving 16 bases between the germline ends. Germline V gene lookup returns CDR1 LNHNV and CDR2 YYDKDF (reference sequence). This CDR3 comprises 17 residues. In nucleotides, the CDR3 is TGTGCCACCAGCAGAGATACGGGACCCTTGGGTACAGATACGCAGTATTTT. This encodes CATSRDTGPLGTDTQYF.